The 8 T cell receptor beta chains below all came from one sample that was sequenced in a study of blood T cell repertoires in COVID-19. Assay: immunoSEQ multiplex PCR; the TCRdb copy retains only in-frame clones and omits some. Counted here are roughly 100,000 clones, roughly 71% occurring once; the ten biggest clones make up roughly 9.8%. The sample comprised peripheral blood. Receptor source: an elderly woman with acute or convalescent COVID-19.

This sequence joins TRBV28 and TRBJ1-5; D is undetermined. This CDR3 has 12 residues. Germline V lookup: CDR1 MDHEN, CDR2 SYDVKM. V was cut by 3 bases and J by 4 bases, with 4 bases left in between. DNA of the CDR3: TGTGCCAGCAGTTTCTCGAATCAGCCCCAGCATTTT. Its translation: CASSFSNQPQHF.

The chain uses TRBV30 and TRBJ1-2, with 9 bases identical to TRBD1. The length of the CDR3 is 13 residues. The V and J ends lost 5 bases and 7 bases, in that order; junction bases with no gene match: 8. Per the germline V gene, CDR1 is GTSNPN and CDR2 is SVGIG (reference sequence). The CDR3 here is CAWGTGTHRGYTF. CDR3 DNA sequence: TGTGCCTGGGGGACAGGGACGCATCGTGGCTACACCTTC.

The chain is built from TRBV3-1 (or the pseudogene TRBV3-2) and TRBJ1-5; unclear D gene. CDR3 length: 17 residues. CDR1 is LGHDT, CDR2 YNNKEL, per germline (reference sequence). Trimming took off 0 bases at V and 0 bases at J, with 12 bases between the two ends. The CDR3, as DNA: TGTGCCAGCAGCCAAGACCGCACAGAAATTAGCAATCAGCCCCAGCATTTT. Protein product: CASSQDRTEISNQPQHF.

This chain joins TRBV19 and TRBJ1-1; possibly TRBD1 for D (6 bases). Trimming stripped 7 bases from V and 5 bases from J, with 20 bases between. Germline loops: CDR1 LNHDA, CDR2 SQIVND (reference sequence). CDR3 length: 15 amino acids. CDR3 in amino acids: CASKIQGPDRTEAFF. The CDR3 coding sequence is TGTGCCAGTAAGATACAGGGTCCGGATCGAACTGAAGCTTTCTTT. Full variable domain (rest looked up from reference TRBV19 and TRBJ1-1): DGGITQSPKYLFRKEGQNVTLSCEQNLNHDAMYWYRQDPGQGLRLIYYSQIVNDFQKGDIAEGYSVSREKKESFPLTVTSAQKNPTAFYLCASKIQGPDRTEAFFGQGTRLTVV.

This clone was seen just once. The chain combines TRBV20-1 with TRBJ2-7, with a tentative D call TRBD2 (6 bases). The germline V gene has CDR1 DFQATT and CDR2 SNEGSKA (reference sequence). The CDR3 sequence is 11 residues long. Trimming removed 3 bases at V and 7 bases at J, with 10 bases between. This CDR3 reads CSARAAGEQYF. DNA of the CDR3: TGCAGTGCTAGGGCCGCGGGGGAGCAGTACTTC.

The V and J genes are TRBV5-1 and TRBJ1-2, with 8 bases aligning to TRBD1. Trimming cost V 4 bases and J 8 bases; bases outside gene matches: 13. Germline V lookup: CDR1 SGHRS, CDR2 YFSETQ. This CDR3 is 15 amino acids long. The CDR3 reads CASSTAGGTLEGYTF. DNA of the CDR3: TGCGCCAGCAGCACCGCAGGGGGCACCCTCGAGGGCTACACCTTC.

This clone was found once. V and J are TRBV5-8 and TRBJ1-5; no reliable D call. Germline V gives CDR1 SGHTS, CDR2 YDEGEE. The CDR3 consists of 15 residues. V was trimmed by 0 bases and J by 2 bases, leaving 9 bases between them. For the CDR3, the DNA is TGTGCCAGCAGCTTGGCCAGTTTGGGCAATCAGCCCCAGCATTTT. This codes for CASSLASLGNQPQHF.

This clone has just a few counts. This rearrangement joins TRBV5-4 to TRBJ1-1, with D possibly matching TRBD1 (5 bases). The V gene lost 5 bases and the J gene lost 3 bases, with 20 bases spanning the gap. The length of the CDR3 is 16 residues. The V gene's germline CDR1 is SGHNT and CDR2 YYREEE (reference sequence). The CDR3 nucleotides are TGTGCCAGCAGACCAGGAGGGTATCGGGGGTACACTGAAGCTTTCTTT. This sequence encodes CASRPGGYRGYTEAFF.